This T cell receptor beta chain came from a study of vaccination and CD4 T cells after COVID-19. On the study more broadly: Convalescent cases consisted of six males and four females, of whom two were Hispanic. Control wells got either CEFX epitopes, HIV-1 Nef peptides, or no peptide at all.

Findings of the study overall: The median proportion of reactive clones detected only post-vaccination in convalescent patients was 85% to 90%.

There are 12 residues in the CDR3. Germline lookup yields CDR1 DFQATT and CDR2 SNEGSKA (reference sequence). With the Oncomine TCR Beta short-read assay, DNA from cultured CD4+ T cells was sequenced. Cultured CD4+ T cells yielded the extracted genomic DNA. Via MiXCR, TCRdb re-called the PCR reads, giving one row per CDR3 protein. The sample lists 8,500 to 9,500 distinct CDR3 sequences, 45% to 50% occurring once. Specified treatment: approximately nine-day PBMC culture with coronavirus spike peptide pools or control peptides (ViraFEST assay). Gathering of the CD4+ T cells, from the unexposed donor, took place before the COVID-19 pandemic (2011-2018). Comment on this clonotype: The antigen is undetermined.

The chain has TRBV20-1 and TRBJ2-1; 10 bases are shared with TRBD2. The sequencing input was CD4+ T cells from blood, cultured in vitro. The sequence was collected from a human donor in good health. For the CDR3, the DNA is TGCTCCGTTCAAGCGGGAGGGCCTGTCCTGTTCTTC. It encodes CSVQAGGPVLFF.